This TCR beta chain was obtained from a study of T cells after posttransplantation cyclophosphamide. On this clone: The antigen is undetermined.

Trimming left V 4 bases short and J 4 bases short, with 5 bases between. The V gene's germline CDR1 is SGHTA and CDR2 FQGNSA. The CDR3 sequence is 12 residues long. TCRdb's table, derived via immunoSEQ multiplex PCR, lists solely in-frame clones and lacks some. The table records roughly 70,000 clones, about 94% of them present only once. Overall study results and limits: Blood and skin or GI T cell repertoires showed limited TRB overlap. Later post-transplant blood repertoires were often dominated by donor CD8+ memory clones. After PTCy, TRB diversity resembled that of CNI/methotrexate controls.

The sequenced material came from PBMCs. J is TRBJ1-3 and V is TRBV7-2; D is undetermined. The TCR was taken from a woman in her twenties or thirties in good health and a related stem cell transplant donor. CDR3 loop: CASSSQGNTIYF. The CDR3 DNA is TGTGCCAGCAGCTCACAGGGAAACACCATATATTTT.